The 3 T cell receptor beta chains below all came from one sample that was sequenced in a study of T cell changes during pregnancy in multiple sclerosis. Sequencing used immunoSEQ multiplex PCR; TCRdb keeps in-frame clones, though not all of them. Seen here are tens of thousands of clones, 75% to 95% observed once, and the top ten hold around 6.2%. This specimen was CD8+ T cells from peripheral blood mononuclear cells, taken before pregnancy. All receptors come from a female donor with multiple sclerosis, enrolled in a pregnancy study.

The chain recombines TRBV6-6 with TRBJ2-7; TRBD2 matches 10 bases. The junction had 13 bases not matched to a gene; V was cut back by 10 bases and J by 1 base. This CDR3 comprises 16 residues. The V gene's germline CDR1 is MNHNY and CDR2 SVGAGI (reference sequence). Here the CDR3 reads CAIGGRGLAPSYEQYF. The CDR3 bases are TGTGCCATAGGGGGGAGGGGACTAGCGCCTTCCTACGAGCAGTACTTC.

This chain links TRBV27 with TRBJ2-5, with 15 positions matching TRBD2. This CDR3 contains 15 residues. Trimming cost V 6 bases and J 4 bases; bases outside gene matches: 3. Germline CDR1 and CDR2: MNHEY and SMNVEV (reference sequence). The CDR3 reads CASRSGLAGGETQYF. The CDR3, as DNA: TGTGCCAGCAGATCGGGACTAGCGGGAGGAGAGACCCAGTACTTC.

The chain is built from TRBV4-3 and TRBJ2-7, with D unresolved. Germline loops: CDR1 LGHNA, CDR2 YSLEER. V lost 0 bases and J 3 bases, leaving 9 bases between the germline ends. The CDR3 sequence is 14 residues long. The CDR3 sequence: CASSQDSAGYEQYF. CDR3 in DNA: TGCGCCAGCAGCCAAGATTCGGCAGGCTACGAGCAGTACTTC.